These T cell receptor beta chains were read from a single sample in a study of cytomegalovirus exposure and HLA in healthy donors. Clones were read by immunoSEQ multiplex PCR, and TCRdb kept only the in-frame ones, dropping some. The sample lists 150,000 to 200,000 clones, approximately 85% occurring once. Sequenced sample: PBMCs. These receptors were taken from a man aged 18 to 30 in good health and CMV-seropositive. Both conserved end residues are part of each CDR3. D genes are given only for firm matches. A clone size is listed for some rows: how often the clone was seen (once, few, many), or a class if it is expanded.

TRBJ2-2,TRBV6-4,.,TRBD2,TGTGCCAGCAGTGTCCTAGCGGGGGGGAGCACCGGGGAGCTGTTTTTT,CASSVLAGGSTGELFF
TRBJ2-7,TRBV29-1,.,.,TGCAGCGTTCAAAATAGAGACTCCTCCTACGAGCAGTACTTC,CSVQNRDSSYEQYF
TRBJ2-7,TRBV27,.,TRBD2,TGTGCCAGCAGTTTATCACTAGCGGGGACCTACGAGCAGTACTTC,CASSLSLAGTYEQYF
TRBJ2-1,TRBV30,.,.,TGTGCCTGGAGCGGATGGGGGACTTCGAATGAGCAGTTCTTC,CAWSGWGTSNEQFF
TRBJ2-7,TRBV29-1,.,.,TGCAGCGTTGAAGTAGAAGGGAAAGGGGCCTACGAGCAGTACTTC,CSVEVEGKGAYEQYF
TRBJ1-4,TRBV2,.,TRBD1,TGTGCCAGCAGTGAAAGGGACAGTTCGATTGGGAGACTGTTTTTT,CASSERDSSIGRLFF
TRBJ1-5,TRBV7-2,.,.,TGTGCCAGCAGCTTAAATGGGGGGGCCGCTAATCAGCCCCAGCATTTT,CASSLNGGAANQPQHF
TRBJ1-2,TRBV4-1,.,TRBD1,TGCGCCAGCAGCCAAGGACCTCTGGCAGGGGGCTATGGCTACTCCTTC,CASSQGPLAGGYGYSF
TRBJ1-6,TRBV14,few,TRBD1,TGTGCCAGCAACTCTATGGGACAGGGAAATTCACCCCTCCACTTT,CASNSMGQGNSPLHF
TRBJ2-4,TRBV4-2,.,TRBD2,TGTGCCAGCAGCCAAGAGGGGGTCCCGGGGGGAAACATTCAGTACTTC,CASSQEGVPGGNIQYF
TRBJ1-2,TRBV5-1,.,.,TGCGCCAGCAGCCCCGTGCAGGGTAATGGCTACACCTTC,CASSPVQGNGYTF
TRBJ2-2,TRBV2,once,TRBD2,TGTGCCAGCAGTCTTCCCGGGCTAGCGGGGGCCGGGGAGCTGTTTTTT,CASSLPGLAGAGELFF
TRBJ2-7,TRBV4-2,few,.,TGTGCCAGCAGCCAAACTAGTGTGCAGTACTTC,CASSQTSVQYF
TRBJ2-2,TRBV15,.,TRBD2,TGTGCCACCAGCAGAGAAGCGGGGGGGCCCACCGGGGAGCTGTTTTTT,CATSREAGGPTGELFF
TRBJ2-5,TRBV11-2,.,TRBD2,TGTGCCAGCAGCTTAGCGCTGCGGGGGGGAATCCAAGAGACCCAGTACTTC,CASSLALRGGIQETQYF
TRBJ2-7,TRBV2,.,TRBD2,TGTGCCAGCAGCGGGACTAGCGGCTCCTACGAGCAGTACTTC,CASSGTSGSYEQYF
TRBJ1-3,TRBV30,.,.,TGTGCCTGGGGACTGTCTGGAAACACCATATATTTT,CAWGLSGNTIYF
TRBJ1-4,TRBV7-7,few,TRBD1,TGTGCTAGCAGCTTAGGGACAGGAGGTGAAAAACTGTTTTTT,CASSLGTGGEKLFF
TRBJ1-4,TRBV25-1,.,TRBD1,TGTGCCAGCAGTGAGGCGACAGGGAGAAATGAAAAACTGTTTTTT,CASSEATGRNEKLFF
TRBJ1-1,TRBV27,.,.,TGTGCCAGCAGTTTAGGCCCGAACACTGAAGCTTTCTTT,CASSLGPNTEAFF
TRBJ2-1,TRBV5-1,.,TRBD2,TGCGCCAGCAGATTGGGGGCTAGCGGGGGGGACGAGCAGTTCTTC,CASRLGASGGDEQFF
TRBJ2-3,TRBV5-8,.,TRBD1,TGTGCCAGCAGTGAACAGGGGTTAGTAAGCACAGATACGCAGTATTTT,CASSEQGLVSTDTQYF
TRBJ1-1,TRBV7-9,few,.,TGTGCAGAAGGGGGGGACACTATCAACACTGAAGCTTTCTTT,CAEGGDTINTEAFF
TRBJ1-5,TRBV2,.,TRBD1,TGTGCCAGCAGTTCTCAAACAGGGGGAAGCAATCAGCCCCAGCATTTT,CASSSQTGGSNQPQHF
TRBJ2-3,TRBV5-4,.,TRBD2,TGTGCCAGCAGCTCCCTCCGGACTAGCGGGGGTTATGGGAGCGGAGATACGCAGTATTTT,CASSSLRTSGGYGSGDTQYF
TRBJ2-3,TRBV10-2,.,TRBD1,TGCGCCAGCGGCCAGGGGGCGTCGGATACGCAGTATTTT,CASGQGASDTQYF
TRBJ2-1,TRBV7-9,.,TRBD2,TGTGCCAGCACCCGACTAGCGGGGGGGCTGGGTGAGCAGTTCTTC,CASTRLAGGLGEQFF
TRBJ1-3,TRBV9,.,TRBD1,TGTGCCAGCAGCGCAGGGACAGGACTTCTTGGAAACACCATATATTTT,CASSAGTGLLGNTIYF
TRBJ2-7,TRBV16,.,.,TGTGCCAGCAGCCAGTGGGAGAGACTCTACGAGCAGTACTTC,CASSQWERLYEQYF
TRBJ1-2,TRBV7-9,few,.,TGTGCCAGCAGCTTAGGCGGACAAGGGGGTGGCTACACCTTC,CASSLGGQGGGYTF
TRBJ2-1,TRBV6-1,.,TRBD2,TGTGCCAGCGGCCCATTAGCGGGGGCGGGGAATGAGCAGTTCTTC,CASGPLAGAGNEQFF
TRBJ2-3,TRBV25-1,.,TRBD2,TGTGCCAGCAGTGAAAAACGGACTAGCGGGGGGCCGACAGATACGCAGTATTTT,CASSEKRTSGGPTDTQYF
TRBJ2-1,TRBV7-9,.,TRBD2,TGTGCCAGCAGCTTAGTAGCGGGGGTTGGTAATGAGCAGTTCTTC,CASSLVAGVGNEQFF
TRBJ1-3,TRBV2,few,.,TGTGCCAGCCACCAGGATCGAAACACCATATATTTT,CASHQDRNTIYF
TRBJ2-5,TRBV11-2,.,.,TGTGCCAGCAGCTTAGGAAGACAGGCCCAAGAGACCCAGTACTTC,CASSLGRQAQETQYF
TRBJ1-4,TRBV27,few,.,TGTGCCAGCACAAAGCAGGGTAATGAAAAACTGTTTTTT,CASTKQGNEKLFF
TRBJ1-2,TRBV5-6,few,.,TGTGCCAGCAGCTTGGGGAGGGGTATCCATGGCTACACCTTC,CASSLGRGIHGYTF
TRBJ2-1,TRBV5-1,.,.,TGCGCCAGCAGCCAAACAGGGAGCTCCTACAATGAGCAGTTCTTC,CASSQTGSSYNEQFF
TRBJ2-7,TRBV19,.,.,TGTGCCAGTAGTAGGTCGGGAAACTACGAGCAGTACTTC,CASSRSGNYEQYF
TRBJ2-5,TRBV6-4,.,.,TGTGCCAGCAGCCCGGACAGATCCCAAGAGACCCAGTACTTC,CASSPDRSQETQYF
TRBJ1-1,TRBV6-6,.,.,TGTGCCAGCAGTTACCCGGCAGGGCTCAACACTGAAGCTTTCTTT,CASSYPAGLNTEAFF
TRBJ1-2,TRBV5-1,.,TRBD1,TGCGCCAGCACCGACAGACGACGGACAGGGGCGCTTGCTAACTATGGCTACACCTTC,CASTDRRRTGALANYGYTF
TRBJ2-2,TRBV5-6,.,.,TGTGCCAGCAGCTTGTGGGGGGGGCGAGGCACCGGGGAGCTGTTTTTT,CASSLWGGRGTGELFF
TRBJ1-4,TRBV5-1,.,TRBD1,TGCGCCAGCAGCCTTGGACAGGGATCCGAAAAACTGTTTTTT,CASSLGQGSEKLFF
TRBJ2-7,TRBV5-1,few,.,TGCGCCAGCAGCTGGGGGGACAGTTTGGACGAGCAGTACTTC,CASSWGDSLDEQYF